This entry is about one T cell receptor (beta chain). The data were taken from a study of blood T cell repertoires in COVID-19. The wider study: Donors in the United States, Italy and Spain gave samples during acute or convalescent COVID-19.

Germline-derived CDR1 and CDR2 are SNHLY and FYNNEI. The CDR3 is 12 residues long. The trim removed 6 bases at V and 9 bases at J, leaving 2 bases unmatched. In the original analysis: Amplification of reference gene primers provided the estimated nucleated cell counts. This table comes from immunoSEQ multiplex PCR, and its TCRdb copy is limited to in-frame clones, with some not included. Clonal size and the V and J genes are those of that table, whereas D and trimming came from the DNA. The profile shows about 140,000 clones, around 84% of them singletons. J is TRBJ2-3 and V is TRBV2; 11 bases map to TRBD1. The sequenced sample consisted of peripheral blood. This sequence originates from a woman between 55 and 75 years old with acute or convalescent COVID-19. The chain's CDR3 is CASRGDRGTQYF. CDR3 sequence (DNA): TGTGCCAGCAGGGGGGACAGGGGGACGCAGTATTTT.